The rows below give T cell receptor beta chains drawn from one sample of a study of shared clonotypes between healthy human individuals. TCRdb keeps only in-frame clones here, not all; method: immunoSEQ multiplex PCR. This sample has 950,000 to 1,300,000 clones, with around four fifths found just once. The sample comprised memory CD4+ T cells sorted from blood. These receptors were obtained from a man between 18 and 35 years old in good health. The CDR3 runs from the conserved cysteine through the conserved F or W. The D gene is left open where the match is weak. Size is omitted from some rows. Given values are once, few, many or a class for expanded clones.

D gene | clone size | J gene | V gene | CDR3 protein | CDR3 DNA
. | . | TRBJ1-5 | TRBV6-6 | CASSWGAGNQPQHF | TGTGCCAGCAGTTGGGGTGCGGGCAATCAGCCCCAGCATTTT
. | once | TRBJ2-2 | TRBV9 | CASSARTVSFSGELFF | TGTGCCAGCAGCGCACGGACTGTCTCCTTTTCCGGGGAGCTGTTTTTT
TRBD1 | . | TRBJ1-1 | TRBV6-6 | CASSYRQGLENTEAFF | TGTGCCAGCAGTTACCGACAGGGGTTAGAGAACACTGAAGCTTTCTTT
TRBD1 | . | TRBJ1-1 | TRBV6-1 | CASSGQGRTEAFF | TGTGCCAGCAGTGGACAGGGAAGGACTGAAGCTTTCTTT
TRBD2 | . | TRBJ2-3 | TRBV15 | CATSRDGLAGSITDTQYF | TGTGCCACCAGCAGAGATGGACTAGCGGGATCGATCACAGATACGCAGTATTTT
. | . | TRBJ2-5 | TRBV11-2 | CASSLGQVGIQETQYF | TGTGCCAGCAGCTTAGGGCAGGTGGGGATTCAAGAGACCCAGTACTTC
. | . | TRBJ1-5 | TRBV19 | CASSRRVQPSNQPQHF | TGTGCCAGTAGTAGAAGGGTACAGCCTAGCAATCAGCCCCAGCATTTT
. | . | TRBJ2-7 | TRBV23-1 | CASSQSLGRGSYEQYF | TGCGCCAGCAGTCAATCGTTGGGACGCGGCTCCTACGAGCAGTACTTC
. | . | TRBJ2-3 | TRBV9 | CASSVGQAISADTQYF | TGTGCCAGCAGCGTCGGGCAGGCGATTTCCGCAGATACGCAGTATTTT
. | . | TRBJ2-2 | TRBV2 | CASSRTFRELFF | TGTGCCAGCAGCCGCACTTTCAGGGAGCTGTTTTTT
TRBD1 | . | TRBJ1-6 | TRBV5-1 | CASSLEGGLRSPLHF | TGCGCCAGCAGCTTGGAAGGGGGCCTTCGATCACCCCTCCACTTT
. | few | TRBJ2-3 | TRBV27 | CASSLSLQGGDTQYF | TGTGCCAGCAGTTTATCTCTCCAGGGGGGAGATACGCAGTATTTT
TRBD2 | . | TRBJ2-3 | TRBV5-1 | CASSTFSGGRTDTQYF | TGCGCCAGCAGCACCTTTAGCGGGGGGCGCACAGATACGCAGTATTTT
. | once | TRBJ2-5 | TRBV29-1 | CSGGWETQYF | TGCAGCGGGGGTTGGGAGACCCAGTACTTC
TRBD1 | . | TRBJ1-2 | TRBV19 | CASSPSPGQEINYGYTF | TGTGCCAGTAGCCCTTCCCCCGGACAGGAGATTAACTATGGCTACACCTTC
. | . | TRBJ2-3 | TRBV18 | CASSPLADTQYF | TGTGCCAGCTCACCACTAGCAGATACGCAGTATTTT
. | . | TRBJ2-1 | TRBV6-1 | CASSPATRLGQFF | TGTGCCAGCAGTCCGGCCACGCGGCTGGGGCAGTTCTTC
. | . | TRBJ2-6 | TRBV29-1 | CSVASTGTLNSGANVLTF | TGCAGCGTCGCCTCTACCGGGACATTGAATTCTGGGGCCAACGTCCTGACTTTC
. | . | TRBJ1-1 | TRBV5-1 | CASSSQAGNTEAFF | TGCGCCAGCAGCTCCCAGGCCGGGAACACTGAAGCTTTCTTT
. | . | TRBJ1-2 | TRBV11-2 | CASSLSSPNYGYTF | TGTGCCAGCAGCTTAAGTTCCCCTAACTATGGCTACACCTTC
TRBD1 | . | TRBJ1-4 | TRBV6-5 | CASSGNRGANEKLFF | TGTGCCAGCAGTGGAAACAGGGGAGCTAATGAAAAACTGTTTTTT
. | . | TRBJ2-6 | TRBV6-1 | CASSEPRSGANVLTF | TGTGCCAGCAGTGAACCGAGGTCTGGGGCCAACGTCCTGACTTTC